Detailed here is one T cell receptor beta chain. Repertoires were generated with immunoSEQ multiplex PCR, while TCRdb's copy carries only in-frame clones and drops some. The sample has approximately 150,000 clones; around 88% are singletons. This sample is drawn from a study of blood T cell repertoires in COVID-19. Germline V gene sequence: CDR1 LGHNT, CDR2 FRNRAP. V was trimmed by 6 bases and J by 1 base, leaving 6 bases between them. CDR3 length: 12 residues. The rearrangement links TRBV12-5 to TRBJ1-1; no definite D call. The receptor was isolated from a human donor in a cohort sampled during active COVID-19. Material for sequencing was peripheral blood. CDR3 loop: CASGRGNTEAFF. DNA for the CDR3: TGTGCTAGTGGCCGGGGGAACACTGAAGCTTTCTTT.